This T cell receptor beta chain was profiled in a study of regulatory T cells in long-lasting Graves disease. Germline V CDR1 and CDR2: LNHDA, SQIVND (reference sequence). The CDR3 sequence is 14 residues long. V was clipped by 6 bases and J by 0 bases, with 12 bases between them. Both iRepertoire HTBI primers and Arm-PCR of CDR3 regions were used to build the TCR beta libraries. TCRdb analysed the multiplex PCR reads with MiXCR anew, one entry per CDR3 protein. The table includes a few hundred thousand distinct CDR3 sequences, less than 25% detected once. This sample's time point: persistent/refractory GD, antithyroid drugs over 5 years with positive TRAb. PBMCs provided the RNA from which the TCR library was made. This clonotype was counted only a few times.

The source of this sequence is a female donor with Graves disease. The starting material was peripheral blood mononuclear cells (PBMCs), obtained when the disease was refractory, from a patient treated with antithyroid drugs. The chain has TRBV19 and TRBJ2-7; no definite D call. The CDR3 sequence: CASSLNDDSYEQYF. The CDR3 nucleotides read TGTGCCAGTAGCCTCAACGACGACTCCTACGAGCAGTACTTC.